What follows describes a single T cell receptor (beta chain). The assay used deep level. The repertoire was sequenced with immunoSEQ multiplex PCR; TCRdb's copy has only in-frame clones and lacks some. There are a few million clones in the sample; just over 90% occur only once, and more than 1.5% lies in the top ten. Naive CD8 cells, CD45RO-negative and positively selected for CCR7, excluded terminally differentiated effector memory CD45RA+ cells. The CDR3 runs 15 residues. The V end lost 2 bases, the J end lost 4 bases, and 14 bases lay between the germline ends. Germline CDR1 LGHNT, CDR2 FRNRAP. The sample is drawn from a study of shared clonotypes between healthy human individuals.

This chain joins TRBV12-5 and TRBJ1-1; D is unclear. This clonotype was obtained from a man aged 18 to 35 in good health. Some clones in this sample may be carry-over from other donors' samples. Sequencing was done on a sample of naive CD8+ T cells from PBMCs. As DNA, the CDR3 is TGTGCTAGTGGTTTGTTCCCCTCCGGCGTCACTGAAGCTTTCTTT. It encodes CASGLFPSGVTEAFF.